This T cell receptor beta chain came from a study of CD8 T cells in ankylosing spondylitis. For TCR beta, libraries came from quantitative 5'-RACE with molecular barcodes. TCRdb re-analysed the 5' RACE reads in MiXCR, keeping a single row per CDR3 protein. The sample has hundreds of thousands of distinct CDR3 sequences, approximately 12% seen once; the top ten hold roughly 0.51%. This clonotype occurred a few times. Its antigen is still unknown. Study results and caveats: Reportedly, matched ankylosing spondylitis synovial fluid was significantly enriched for disease-linked clones. Seemingly characteristic of ankylosing spondylitis blood was a TCR beta motif consisting of under 10 highly homologous variants.

The sequence was obtained from a male donor with ankylosing spondylitis. Input material: blood, either unsorted or a sorted T cell fraction (not recorded which).

The CDR3 here is CASSVGGRTTYEQYF. In DNA form, the CDR3 reads TGTGCCAGCAGCGTAGGGGGCAGGACAACCTACGAGCAGTACTTC. The chain employs TRBV9 and TRBJ2-7; D is perhaps TRBD1 (5 bases). Germline CDR1 and CDR2: SGDLS and YYNGEE. The CDR3 contains 15 residues. V gave up 0 bases and J gave up 2 bases, with 12 bases separating them.